Shown below are 29 T cell receptor beta chains from a single sample sequenced in a study of identical twins. TCRdb re-called the 5' RACE reads with MiXCR, one entry per CDR3 protein. The sample has some 440,000 distinct CDR3 sequences, 20% to 25% seen once. Separately, the same data were catalogued under a study of T cells expressing NK-cell markers.

The sample was CD4+ T cells sorted from blood. The receptors derive from a woman aged 18-29 years in good health.

This chain uses TRBV10-3 with TRBJ2-3; D is uncertain. Germline CDR1 ENHRY, CDR2 SYGVKD. Trimming shortened V by 7 bases and J by 2 bases, and 7 bases separated the two germline ends. The CDR3 runs to 12 residues. The CDR3 DNA reads TGTGCCATCAAGTCGAACACAGATACGCAGTATTTT. Translation: CAIKSNTDTQYF.

The table lists this clonotype with a few counts. J is TRBJ2-5 and V is TRBV20-1; D call uncertain. The CDR3 extends over 15 amino acids. V lost 0 bases and J 2 bases, leaving 13 bases between the germline ends. The V gene's germline CDR1 is DFQATT and CDR2 SNEGSKA (reference sequence). CDR3 in amino acids: CSARDHTEIQETQYF. The CDR3 DNA reads TGCAGTGCTAGAGATCACACGGAGATACAAGAGACCCAGTACTTC.

CDR3 in amino acids: CASGLNSHGETQYF. CDR3 nucleotides: TGTGCTAGTGGTTTGAACAGTCATGGGGAGACCCAGTACTTC. The chain carries TRBV12-5 and TRBJ2-5; no clear D gene. The CDR3 length is 14 residues. Germline V CDR1 and CDR2: LGHNT, FRNRAP. The V end lost 2 bases, the J end lost 5 bases, and 12 bases lay between the germline ends.

This clonotype has a handful of counts. DNA for the CDR3: TGTGCCAGCAGCCTCCCGGGACAGGGATGGTCTGGCTACACCTTC. Its translation is CASSLPGQGWSGYTF. The V call is TRBV3-1, the J call TRBJ1-2; 9 bases fit TRBD1. CDR3 length: 15 amino acids. Trimming cost V 4 bases and J 7 bases; bases outside gene matches: 10. CDR1 LGHDT and CDR2 YNNKEL come from the germline V gene (reference sequence). The entire variable domain, with the rest obtained from reference TRBV3-1 and TRBJ1-2, is as follows: DTAVSQTPKYLVTQMGNDKSIKCEQNLGHDTMYWYKQDSKKFLKIMFSYNNKELIINETVPNRFSPKSPDKAHLNLHINSLELGDSAVYFCASSLPGQGWSGYTFGSGTRLTVV.

This clonotype was picked up a small number of times. V is TRBV20-1 and J is TRBJ2-3; D not resolved. This CDR3 has 12 residues. CDR1 is DFQATT and CDR2 is SNEGSKA in the germline V gene (reference sequence). The V end was cut by 0 bases, the J end by 6 bases, with 7 bases between. In DNA form, the CDR3 reads TGCAGTGCTAGAGATGGGGTTGATACGCAGTATTTT. Residues: CSARDGVDTQYF.

Details on this clonotype: A read error may produce the germline difference seen at one junction end. The chain carries TRBV27 and TRBJ2-6, with D possibly being TRBD1 (5 bases). This CDR3 spans 13 amino acids. Germline V gives CDR1 MNHEY, CDR2 SMNVEV (reference sequence). CDR3 sequence reads: CASRASGANVLTF. The CDR3 DNA is TGCGCCAGCAGGGCCTCTGGGGCCAACGTCCTGACTTTC.

This clonotype has only a few counts. The rearrangement links TRBV7-2 to TRBJ2-1; D not resolved. The CDR3 is 14 amino acids. Germline V gene lookup returns CDR1 SGHTA and CDR2 FQGNSA. V lost 2 bases to trimming and J lost 6 bases, with 11 bases between them. CDR3 residues: CASSLIGVFNEQFF. CDR3 nucleotides: TGTGCCAGCAGCTTAATAGGAGTTTTCAATGAGCAGTTCTTC.

The chain combines TRBV30 with TRBJ2-1; 8 bases map to TRBD2. V trimming: 4 bases; J trimming: 8 bases; junction bases outside the gene matches: 10. The germline V gene has CDR1 GTSNPN and CDR2 SVGIG (reference sequence). The CDR3 contains 14 residues. The CDR3 region is CAWNEAGVGDEQFF. The CDR3, as DNA: TGTGCCTGGAACGAAGCGGGAGTGGGAGATGAGCAGTTCTTC.

Only a few counts were recorded for this clonotype. The chain is built from TRBV5-6 and TRBJ1-2; D call uncertain. The CDR3 runs to 14 residues. Per the germline V gene, CDR1 is SGHDT and CDR2 is YYEEEE. V was shortened by 4 bases and J by 10 bases, with 20 bases between the two germline ends. The CDR3 DNA follows: TGTGCCAGCAGCCTGGAACACCCACTCTCAACCTACACCTTC. Amino acids: CASSLEHPLSTYTF.

This clonotype was detected a few times. CDR3 DNA: TGTGCCAGCAGTTTCTGGGGAGGCGGCTACACCTTC. It specifies CASSFWGGGYTF. The chain combines TRBV12-3 or TRBV12-4 with TRBJ1-2; D call uncertain. The CDR3 has 12 amino acids. V was clipped by 3 bases and J by 8 bases, with 10 bases between them.

This clonotype appeared a few times. This chain uses TRBV6-1 with TRBJ2-1; D remains unclear. In germline, CDR1 is MNHNS, CDR2 SASEGT. V lost 2 bases to trimming and J lost 5 bases, with 7 bases between them. The CDR3 loop spans 13 amino acids. The CDR3 DNA sequence: TGTGCCAGCAGTGAACTGGAGAACAATGAGCAGTTCTTC. It specifies CASSELENNEQFF.

The chain has TRBV12-3 or TRBV12-4 and TRBJ1-6, with a tentative D call TRBD1 (5 bases). The CDR3 has 12 residues. The V end lost 5 bases, the J end lost 13 bases, and 12 bases lay between the germline ends. The CDR3: CASSPTVHPLHF. The CDR3 DNA reads as TGTGCCAGCAGTCCGACAGTCCATCCCCTCCACTTT.

With respect to this clonotype: The junction differs from germline at one of its ends, possibly a read error. This chain joins TRBV29-1 and TRBJ2-1; D could derive from TRBD1 or TRBD2 (5 bases each). CDR1 is SQVTM and CDR2 is ANQGSEA in the germline V gene. The CDR3 is made up of 12 amino acids. CDR3 loop: CSVEVPGIQELF. The DNA of the CDR3 is TGCAGCGTTGAGGTCCCCGGGATACAGGAGCTCTTC.

The chain has TRBV15 and TRBJ2-5; the match to TRBD2 covers 7 bases. Per germline, CDR1 LNHNV and CDR2 YYDKDF (reference sequence). V lost 3 bases and J lost 2; bases outside the gene matches: 3. The CDR3 length is 14 residues. Written as DNA, the CDR3 is TGTGCCACCAGCAGGGCTAGCGGACAAGAGACCCAGTACTTC. Protein: CATSRASGQETQYF.

The V call is TRBV5-1, the J call TRBJ2-7; no clear D gene. This CDR3 is built from 13 residues. Trimming stripped 0 bases from V and 3 bases from J, with 7 bases between. Germline V CDR1 and CDR2: SGHRS, YFSETQ. CDR3 sequence: CASSLVAGYEQYF. The CDR3 nucleotides are TGCGCCAGCAGCTTGGTGGCAGGCTACGAGCAGTACTTC. Together with reference TRBV5-1 and TRBJ2-7, the CDR3 gives the full variable domain: KAGVTQTPRYLIKTRGQQVTLSCSPISGHRSVSWYQQTPGQGLQFLFEYFSETQRNKGNFPGRFSGRQFSNSRSEMNVSTLELGDSALYLCASSLVAGYEQYFGPGTRLTVT.

The chain is built from TRBV6-1 and TRBJ2-3, with D possibly being TRBD2 (5 bases). CDR3 length: 16 amino acids. Per germline, CDR1 MNHNS and CDR2 SASEGT. V was cut by 6 bases and J by 1 base, with 17 bases left in between. CDR3 nucleotide sequence: TGTGCCAGCAGCCGAGGGCCAACCCCTGGCACAGATACGCAGTATTTT. Translated, it gives CASSRGPTPGTDTQYF.

The gene calls are TRBV5-1 and TRBJ1-1; TRBD1 aligns across 11 bases. CDR1 and CDR2 (germline): SGHRS, YFSETQ. V was clipped by 3 bases and J by 3 bases; unmatched bases: 7. This CDR3 has 16 amino acids. CDR3 nucleotide sequence: TGCGCCAGCAGCTGGGGGACAGGGGGAAGCGACACTGAAGCTTTCTTT. Its protein product is CASSWGTGGSDTEAFF.

The chain uses TRBV5-1 and TRBJ2-5; 8 bases align to TRBD2. V shed 0 bases, J shed 4 bases, and the junction held 8 bases outside the gene matches. Germline V lookup: CDR1 SGHRS, CDR2 YFSETQ. This CDR3 is 16 amino acids long. The DNA of the CDR3 is TGCGCCAGCAGCTTGGGGTCAGCGGGAGTAAGAGAGACCCAGTACTTC. Translating it yields CASSLGSAGVRETQYF.

For the CDR3, the DNA is TGCAGTGCTAGTACCGGGACAGGACGAAATTCACCCCTCCACTTT. Amino acid sequence: CSASTGTGRNSPLHF. The chain is built from TRBV20-1 and TRBJ1-6, with 8 bases identical to TRBD1. Trimming cost V 3 bases and J 7 bases; bases outside gene matches: 8. The germline V gene has CDR1 DFQATT and CDR2 SNEGSKA (reference sequence). The CDR3 length is 15 residues.

The sample holds many counts of this clonotype. The chain uses TRBV5-1 and TRBJ2-7, with D perhaps matching TRBD1 (6 bases). This CDR3 contains 15 residues. Germline CDR1 reads SGHRS; CDR2 reads YFSETQ. The ends were cut back, 5 bases at V and 4 bases at J, with 19 bases in the middle. The CDR3 nucleotides read TGCGCCAGCAGGGTTTCTACAGGGCTCGGATACGAGCAGTACTTC. Amino acids: CASRVSTGLGYEQYF.

A few counts support this clonotype. V and J are TRBV20-1 and TRBJ1-5, with 7 bases lining up with TRBD1. The CDR3 runs 17 residues. V gave up 7 bases and J gave up 6 bases; unmatched junction bases: 21. Germline lookup yields CDR1 DFQATT and CDR2 SNEGSKA (reference sequence). The CDR3 reads CSVINFGAGGQGQPQHF. The CDR3 DNA reads as TGCAGTGTCATCAATTTCGGGGCAGGGGGTCAGGGTCAGCCCCAGCATTTT.

A few counts support this clonotype. The chain employs TRBV7-9 and TRBJ1-1; 7 positions match TRBD1. This CDR3 region has 14 residues. V shed 7 bases, J shed 3 bases, and the junction held 8 bases outside the gene matches. Germline V CDR1 and CDR2: SEHNR, FQNEAQ (reference sequence). CDR3 loop: CASTLTGRYTEAFF. Written as DNA, the CDR3 is TGTGCCAGCACCCTGACAGGGAGGTACACTGAAGCTTTCTTT.

This clonotype was recorded a few times. The genes are TRBV20-1 and TRBJ2-7; TRBD1 agrees at 10 bases. Germline CDR1 is DFQATT and CDR2 is SNEGSKA (reference sequence). The CDR3 extends over 13 amino acids. The V and J ends lost 7 bases and 5 bases, in that order; junction bases with no gene match: 8. CDR3 bases: TGCAGTGTTCCGGGACAGGGGAGCAACGAGCAGTACTTC. Protein product: CSVPGQGSNEQYF.

The V call is TRBV4-1, the J call TRBJ2-7, with 8 positions matching TRBD2. The CDR3 has 13 residues. Unmatched junction bases numbered 10, after V lost 8 bases and J lost 7 bases. The germline gives CDR1 MGHRA, CDR2 YSYEKL. The CDR3 is CASGRAGAFEQYF. For the CDR3, the DNA is TGCGCCAGCGGTAGAGCGGGAGCGTTTGAGCAGTACTTC.

The chain employs TRBV11-1 and TRBJ2-2, with TRBD2 identical over 10 bases. The trim removed 6 bases at V and 6 bases at J, leaving 19 bases unmatched. The CDR3 consists of 19 residues. Germline-derived CDR1 and CDR2 are SGHAT and FQDESV (reference sequence). The CDR3 is CASRNKAGLAGVNSGELFF. DNA for the CDR3: TGTGCCAGCAGGAACAAGGCGGGGCTAGCGGGAGTCAATTCCGGGGAGCTGTTTTTT.

The J gene is TRBJ2-7, the V gene TRBV5-1; 8 bases align to TRBD1. Per germline, CDR1 SGHRS and CDR2 YFSETQ. The CDR3 loop spans 14 amino acids. The V segment lost 4 bases and the J segment 3 bases; nucleotides outside the gene matches: 6. CDR3 DNA sequence: TGCGCCAGCAGCCCCCAGGGGGCGGACTACGAGCAGTACTTC. This codes for CASSPQGADYEQYF.

The gene calls are TRBV4-2 and TRBJ2-2, with D possibly being TRBD1 (6 bases). This CDR3 region has 15 residues. The V gene's germline CDR1 is LGHNA and CDR2 YNFKEQ. The V and J ends lost 4 bases and 5 bases respectively, with 14 bases between them. The DNA of the CDR3 is TGTGCCAGCAGCCGCCAGACAGGCGAAACCGGGGAGCTGTTTTTT. Its protein is CASSRQTGETGELFF.

The J gene is TRBJ1-1, the V gene TRBV7-2; 8 nucleotides match TRBD1. The V gene end was trimmed by 4 bases and the J gene end by 8 bases; junction bases not matched to a gene: 0. This CDR3 is 11 amino acids long. The germline gives CDR1 SGHTA, CDR2 FQGNSA. The CDR3 loop is CASSWDREAFF. CDR3 coding DNA: TGTGCCAGCAGCTGGGACAGGGAAGCTTTCTTT.

The J gene is TRBJ2-1, the V gene TRBV5-1, with 10 bases lining up with TRBD2. Germline V gene data show CDR1 as SGHRS and CDR2 as YFSETQ. The junction had 8 bases not matched to a gene; V was cut back by 1 base and J by 7 bases. This CDR3 is 16 amino acids long. CDR3 amino acids: CASSLRSGGAENEQFF. The CDR3 DNA follows: TGCGCCAGCAGCTTGCGGAGCGGGGGGGCCGAGAATGAGCAGTTCTTC.